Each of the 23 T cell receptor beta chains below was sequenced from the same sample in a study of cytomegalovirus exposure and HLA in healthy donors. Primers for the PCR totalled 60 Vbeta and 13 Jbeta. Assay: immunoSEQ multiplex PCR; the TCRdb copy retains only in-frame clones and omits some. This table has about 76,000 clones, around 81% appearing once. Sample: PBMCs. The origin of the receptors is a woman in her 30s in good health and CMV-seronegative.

The CDR3 loop reads CASSLRGAVNYGYTF. In DNA form, the CDR3 reads TGTGCCAGCAGCTTACGGGGGGCGGTTAACTATGGCTACACCTTC. This sequence joins TRBV7-2 and TRBJ1-2; D is possibly TRBD1 (6 bases). V was trimmed by 2 bases and J by 1 base, leaving 11 bases between them. The CDR3 is made up of 15 amino acids. The germline gives CDR1 SGHTA, CDR2 FQGNSA.

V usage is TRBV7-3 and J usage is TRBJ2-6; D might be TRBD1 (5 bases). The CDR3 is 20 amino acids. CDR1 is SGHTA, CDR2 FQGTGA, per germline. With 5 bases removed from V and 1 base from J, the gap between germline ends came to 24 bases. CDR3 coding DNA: TGTGCCAGCAGCCCCGTTGCCAGGGCTGGTGGTGGTTCTGGGGCCAACGTCCTGACTTTC. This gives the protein CASSPVARAGGGSGANVLTF. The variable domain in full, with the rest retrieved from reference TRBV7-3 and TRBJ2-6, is GAGVSQTPSNKVTEKGKYVELRCDPISGHTALYWYRQSLGQGPEFLIYFQGTGAADDSGLPNDRFFAVRPEGSVSTLKIQRTERGDSAVYLCASSPVARAGGGSGANVLTFGAGSRLTVL.

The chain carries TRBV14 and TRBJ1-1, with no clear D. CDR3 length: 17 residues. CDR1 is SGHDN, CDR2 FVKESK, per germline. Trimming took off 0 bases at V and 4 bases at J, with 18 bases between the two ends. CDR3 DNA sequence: TGTGCCAGCAGCCAAGATTTTCTTGAGGTTGGAAGCACTGAAGCTTTCTTT. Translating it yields CASSQDFLEVGSTEAFF.

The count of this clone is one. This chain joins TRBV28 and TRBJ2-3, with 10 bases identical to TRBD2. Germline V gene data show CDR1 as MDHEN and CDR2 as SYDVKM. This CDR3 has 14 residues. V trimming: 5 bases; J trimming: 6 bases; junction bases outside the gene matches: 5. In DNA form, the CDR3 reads TGTGCCAGCAGTGATAGCGGGAGGAGGGATACGCAGTATTTT. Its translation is CASSDSGRRDTQYF.

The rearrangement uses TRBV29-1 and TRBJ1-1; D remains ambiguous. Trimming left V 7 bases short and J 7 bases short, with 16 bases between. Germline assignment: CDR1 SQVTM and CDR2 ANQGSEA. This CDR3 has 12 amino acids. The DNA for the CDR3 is TGCAGCGGAGCGTCCCAAGTAGGTGAAGCTTTCTTT. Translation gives CSGASQVGEAFF.

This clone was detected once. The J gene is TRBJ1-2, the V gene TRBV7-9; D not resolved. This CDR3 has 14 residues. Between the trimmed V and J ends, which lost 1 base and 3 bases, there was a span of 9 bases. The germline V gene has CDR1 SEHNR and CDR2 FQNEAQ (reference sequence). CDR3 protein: CASSLELRDYGYTF. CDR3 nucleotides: TGTGCCAGCAGCTTAGAACTCCGAGACTATGGCTACACCTTC.

In DNA, the CDR3 is TGTGCCAGCAGCACCGGGACTTACTCCTACGAGCAGTACTTC. It encodes CASSTGTYSYEQYF. The chain carries TRBV11-2 and TRBJ2-7; a possible D gene is TRBD2 (6 bases). The germline V and J ends were trimmed by 5 bases and 0 bases, with 11 bases remaining between them. The CDR3 is 14 amino acids. Germline-derived CDR1 and CDR2 are SGHAT and FQNNGV.

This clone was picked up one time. The CDR3 DNA sequence: TGCGCCAGCAGCCAAGATTTTACCGTCCCCCACGAGCAGTACTTC. Translating gives CASSQDFTVPHEQYF. This rearrangement joins TRBV4-1 to TRBJ2-5; unclear D gene. The DNA matches TRBJ2-7 better at its end, which makes the J call doubtful. The CDR3 spans 15 residues. Germline V gives CDR1 MGHRA, CDR2 YSYEKL.

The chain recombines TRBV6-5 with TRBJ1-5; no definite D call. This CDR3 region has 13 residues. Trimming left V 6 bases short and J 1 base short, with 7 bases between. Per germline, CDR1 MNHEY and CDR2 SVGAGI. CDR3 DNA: TGTGCCAGCAGCTATAAGAGCAATCAGCCCCAGCATTTT. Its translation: CASSYKSNQPQHF.

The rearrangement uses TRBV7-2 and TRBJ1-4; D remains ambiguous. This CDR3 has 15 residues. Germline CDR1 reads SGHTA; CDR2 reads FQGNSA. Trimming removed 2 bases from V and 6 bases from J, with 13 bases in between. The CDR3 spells CASSLNSLMDEKLFF. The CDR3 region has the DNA TGTGCCAGCAGCTTAAACTCCTTGATGGATGAAAAACTGTTTTTT.

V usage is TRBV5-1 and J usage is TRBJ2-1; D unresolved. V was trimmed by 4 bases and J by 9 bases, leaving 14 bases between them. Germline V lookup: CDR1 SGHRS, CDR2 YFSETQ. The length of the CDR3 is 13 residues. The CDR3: CASSVSWSGEQFF. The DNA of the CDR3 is TGCGCCAGCAGCGTGAGTTGGTCCGGTGAGCAGTTCTTC.

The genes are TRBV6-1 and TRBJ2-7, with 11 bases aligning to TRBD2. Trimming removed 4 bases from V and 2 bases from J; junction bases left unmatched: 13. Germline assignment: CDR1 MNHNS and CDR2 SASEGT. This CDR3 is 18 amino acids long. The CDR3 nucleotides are TGTGCCAGCAGTGTCATCTTGGCGACTAGCGGGAATCCCTACGAGCAGTACTTC. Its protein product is CASSVILATSGNPYEQYF.

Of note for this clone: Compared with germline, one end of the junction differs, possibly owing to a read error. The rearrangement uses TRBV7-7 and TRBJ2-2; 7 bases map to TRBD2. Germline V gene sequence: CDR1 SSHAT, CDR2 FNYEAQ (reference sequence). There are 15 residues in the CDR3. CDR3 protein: CASSLGGRYGGELFF. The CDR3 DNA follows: TGTGCTAGCAGCTTGGGCGGGAGATACGGCGGGGAGCTGTTTTTT.

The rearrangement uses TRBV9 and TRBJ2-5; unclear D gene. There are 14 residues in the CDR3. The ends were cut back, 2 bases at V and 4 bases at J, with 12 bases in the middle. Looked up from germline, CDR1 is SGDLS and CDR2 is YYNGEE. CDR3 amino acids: CASSVAWSGETQYF. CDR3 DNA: TGTGCCAGCAGCGTGGCATGGTCAGGAGAGACCCAGTACTTC.

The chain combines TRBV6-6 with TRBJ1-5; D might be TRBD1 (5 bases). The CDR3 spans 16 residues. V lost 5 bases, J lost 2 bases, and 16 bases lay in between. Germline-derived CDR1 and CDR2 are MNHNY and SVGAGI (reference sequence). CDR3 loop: CASSRGEGLGNQPQHF. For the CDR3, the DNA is TGTGCCAGCAGTAGGGGCGAGGGACTGGGCAATCAGCCCCAGCATTTT.

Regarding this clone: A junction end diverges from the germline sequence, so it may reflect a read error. CDR3 amino acids: CASSLGTSGNEQFF. In nucleotides, the CDR3 is TGTGCTAGCAGTTTAGGGACTAGCGGCAATGAGCAGTTCTTC. The chain combines TRBV7-7 with TRBJ2-1, with 11 bases identical to TRBD2. Germline assignment: CDR1 SSHAT and CDR2 FNYEAQ (reference sequence). CDR3 size: 14 residues.

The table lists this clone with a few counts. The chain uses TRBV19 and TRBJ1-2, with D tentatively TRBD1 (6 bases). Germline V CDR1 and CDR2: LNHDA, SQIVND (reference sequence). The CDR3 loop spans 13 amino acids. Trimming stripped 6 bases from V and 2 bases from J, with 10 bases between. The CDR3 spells CASRLQGNYGYTF. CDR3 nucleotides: TGTGCCAGTAGACTACAGGGCAACTATGGCTACACCTTC. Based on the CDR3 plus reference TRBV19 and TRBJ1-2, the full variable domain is DGGITQSPKYLFRKEGQNVTLSCEQNLNHDAMYWYRQDPGQGLRLIYYSQIVNDFQKGDIAEGYSVSREKKESFPLTVTSAQKNPTAFYLCASRLQGNYGYTFGSGTRLTVV.

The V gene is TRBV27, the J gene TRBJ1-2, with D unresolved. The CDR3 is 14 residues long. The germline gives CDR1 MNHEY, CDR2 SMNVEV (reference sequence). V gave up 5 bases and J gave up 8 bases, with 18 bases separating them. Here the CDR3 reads CASSPRSIDGGYTF. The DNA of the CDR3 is TGTGCCAGCAGTCCGCGGTCCATAGACGGCGGCTACACCTTC.

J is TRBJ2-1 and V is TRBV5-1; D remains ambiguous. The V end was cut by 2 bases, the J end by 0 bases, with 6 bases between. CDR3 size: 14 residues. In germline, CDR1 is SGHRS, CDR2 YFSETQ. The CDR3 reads CASSFSSSYNEQFF. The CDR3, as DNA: TGCGCCAGCAGCTTCTCCAGCTCCTACAATGAGCAGTTCTTC.

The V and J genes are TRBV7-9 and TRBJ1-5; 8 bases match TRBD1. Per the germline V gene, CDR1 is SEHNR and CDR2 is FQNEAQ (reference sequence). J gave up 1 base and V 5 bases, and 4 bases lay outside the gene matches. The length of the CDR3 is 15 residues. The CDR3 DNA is TGTGCCAGCAGCCCCGGGACAGGAAGCAATCAGCCCCAGCATTTT. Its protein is CASSPGTGSNQPQHF.

CDR3: CASSLQSTDRYQETQYF. The CDR3 DNA reads as TGTGCCAGCAGCCTCCAATCTACTGACAGGTACCAAGAGACCCAGTACTTC. V usage is TRBV5-6 and J usage is TRBJ2-5; maybe TRBD1 (6 bases). The CDR3 sequence is 17 residues long. V was trimmed by 4 bases and J by 0 bases, leaving 19 bases between them. Germline values: CDR1 SGHDT, CDR2 YYEEEE.

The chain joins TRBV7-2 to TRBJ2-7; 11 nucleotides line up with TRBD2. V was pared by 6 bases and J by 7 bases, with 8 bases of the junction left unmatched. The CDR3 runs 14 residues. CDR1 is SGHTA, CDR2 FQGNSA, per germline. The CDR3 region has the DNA TGTGCCAGCAGTACTAGCGGGAGCATGGGAGAGCAGTACTTC. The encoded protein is CASSTSGSMGEQYF.

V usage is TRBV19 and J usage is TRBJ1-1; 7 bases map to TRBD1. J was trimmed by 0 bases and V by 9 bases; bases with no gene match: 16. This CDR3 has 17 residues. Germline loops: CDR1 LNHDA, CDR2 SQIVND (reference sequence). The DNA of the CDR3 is TGTGCCAGCTCACAGGGGTCCTCGGCCTTTATGAACACTGAAGCTTTCTTT. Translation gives CASSQGSSAFMNTEAFF. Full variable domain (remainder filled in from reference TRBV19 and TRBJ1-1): DGGITQSPKYLFRKEGQNVTLSCEQNLNHDAMYWYRQDPGQGLRLIYYSQIVNDFQKGDIAEGYSVSREKKESFPLTVTSAQKNPTAFYLCASSQGSSAFMNTEAFFGQGTRLTVV.